These T cell receptor beta chains were read from a single sample in a study of Ad26.COV2.S vaccination and SARS-CoV-2 variants. Produced via immunoSEQ multiplex PCR; TCRdb's table is partial and in-frame only. The sample has some 350,000 clones; under 90% are singletons. The specimen was peripheral blood, collected in a trial of Ad26.COV2.S vaccine versus placebo. Receptors were obtained from a person between 18 and 59 years old who received the Ad26.COV2.S COVID-19 vaccine or a placebo. Each CDR3 is given with its conserved first and last residue. The order of the fields is V gene, J gene, clone size, D gene, CDR3 DNA, CDR3 protein. A D gene is named only where the DNA matches it firmly. Where a row states a size, it is once, few, many or the class of an expanded clone; other rows omit it.

V gene: TRBV29-1
J gene: TRBJ1-1
clone size: NA
D gene: TRBD1
CDR3 DNA: TGCAGCGTCGAGGGGACAGGGGGGTACACTGAAGCTTTCTTT
CDR3 protein: CSVEGTGGYTEAFF

V gene: TRBV6-2/TRBV6-3
J gene: TRBJ1-2
clone size: NA
D gene: TRBD1
CDR3 DNA: TGTGCCAGCAGCCGACAGGGGAATGGCTACACCTTC
CDR3 protein: CASSRQGNGYTF

V gene: TRBV15
J gene: TRBJ1-3
clone size: NA
D gene: NA
CDR3 DNA: TGTGCCACCAGCAGAGAAGCCGGGGCGGTGGGAAACACCATATATTTT
CDR3 protein: CATSREAGAVGNTIYF

V gene: TRBV7-9
J gene: TRBJ1-3
clone size: NA
D gene: NA
CDR3 DNA: TGTGCCAGCAGCCTAGTGGGGAACACCATATATTTT
CDR3 protein: CASSLVGNTIYF

V gene: TRBV7-6
J gene: TRBJ1-4
clone size: NA
D gene: TRBD1
CDR3 DNA: TGTGCCAGCAGCTTAGTTGGACAGGGGGCGTTGAATGAAAAACTGTTTTTT
CDR3 protein: CASSLVGQGALNEKLFF

V gene: TRBV5-4
J gene: TRBJ2-3
clone size: NA
D gene: TRBD2
CDR3 DNA: TGTGCCAGCAGCTTGGAACTAGCGGGGGGGCCGTCAGATACGCAGTATTTT
CDR3 protein: CASSLELAGGPSDTQYF

V gene: TRBV7-8
J gene: TRBJ2-7
clone size: NA
D gene: NA
CDR3 DNA: TGTGCCAGCAGCTTACACAACTCCTACGAGCAGTACTTC
CDR3 protein: CASSLHNSYEQYF

V gene: TRBV2
J gene: TRBJ2-3
clone size: NA
D gene: NA
CDR3 DNA: TGTGCCAGCAGTGACGATCCAGGGATGGACACAGATACGCAGTATTTT
CDR3 protein: CASSDDPGMDTDTQYF

V gene: TRBV7-9
J gene: TRBJ2-7
clone size: NA
D gene: TRBD1
CDR3 DNA: TGTGCCAGCAGCCGGGACAGGGCTGCGGTCTACGAGCAGTACTTC
CDR3 protein: CASSRDRAAVYEQYF

V gene: TRBV4-1
J gene: TRBJ1-5
clone size: once
D gene: NA
CDR3 DNA: TGCGCCAGCAGCCAAGGAGTCGCCCATCCCCAGCATTTT
CDR3 protein: CASSQGVAHPQHF

V gene: TRBV5-1
J gene: TRBJ1-1
clone size: NA
D gene: NA
CDR3 DNA: TGCGCCAGCAGCCCAGCAGGGAGTAACACTGAAGCTTTCTTT
CDR3 protein: CASSPAGSNTEAFF

V gene: TRBV9
J gene: TRBJ1-2
clone size: NA
D gene: NA
CDR3 DNA: TGTGCCAGCAGCGTAGGAGACAGTGTCCTCTATGGCTACACCTTC
CDR3 protein: CASSVGDSVLYGYTF

V gene: TRBV5-4
J gene: TRBJ2-3
clone size: NA
D gene: NA
CDR3 DNA: TGTGCCAGCAGCTTGGTGGAGGGCCGGACAGATACGCAGTATTTT
CDR3 protein: CASSLVEGRTDTQYF

V gene: TRBV7-2
J gene: TRBJ1-1
clone size: once
D gene: NA
CDR3 DNA: TGTGCCAGCAGCTTGGAGGGGTCGAGCACTGAAGCTTTCTTT
CDR3 protein: CASSLEGSSTEAFF

V gene: TRBV9
J gene: TRBJ2-2
clone size: NA
D gene: NA
CDR3 DNA: TGTGCCAGCAGCGTAGGGCCGGCCGGGGAGCTGTTTTTT
CDR3 protein: CASSVGPAGELFF

V gene: TRBV29-1
J gene: TRBJ1-1
clone size: NA
D gene: NA
CDR3 DNA: TGCAGCGTTGTTCAGGGAGGCACTGAAGCTTTCTTT
CDR3 protein: CSVVQGGTEAFF

V gene: TRBV18
J gene: TRBJ1-4
clone size: NA
D gene: NA
CDR3 DNA: TGTGCCAGCTCACAAGGACAGCCGGGTAATGAAAAACTGTTTTTT
CDR3 protein: CASSQGQPGNEKLFF

V gene: TRBV27
J gene: TRBJ1-1
clone size: NA
D gene: NA
CDR3 DNA: TGTGCCAGCACCCCGACAGGCGCCCCTATGAACACTGAAGCTTTCTTT
CDR3 protein: CASTPTGAPMNTEAFF

V gene: TRBV18
J gene: TRBJ2-1
clone size: NA
D gene: NA
CDR3 DNA: TGTGCCAGCTCACCACCCATACACAATGAGCAGTTCTTC
CDR3 protein: CASSPPIHNEQFF

V gene: TRBV7-7
J gene: TRBJ1-1
clone size: NA
D gene: NA
CDR3 DNA: TGTGCCAGCAGCTTTTGGGGGGTAGAGAACACTGAAGCTTTCTTT
CDR3 protein: CASSFWGVENTEAFF

V gene: TRBV9
J gene: TRBJ1-3
clone size: NA
D gene: NA
CDR3 DNA: TGTGCCAGCAGCGCCACACCTGGAAATTTCGGGGGGGACACCATATATTTT
CDR3 protein: CASSATPGNFGGDTIYF

V gene: TRBV6-5
J gene: TRBJ1-2
clone size: NA
D gene: NA
CDR3 DNA: TGTGCCAGCAGCACAGGGTGGACGGGCTACACCTTC
CDR3 protein: CASSTGWTGYTF

V gene: TRBV10-3
J gene: TRBJ2-5
clone size: NA
D gene: TRBD2
CDR3 DNA: TGTGCCATCAGTGACCGCGGGAGGGGGTCAGGGGAGACCCAGTACTTC
CDR3 protein: CAISDRGRGSGETQYF

V gene: TRBV6-4
J gene: TRBJ2-1
clone size: once
D gene: NA
CDR3 DNA: TGTGCCAGCAGTAGGACAGATTACAATGAGCAGTTCTTC
CDR3 protein: CASSRTDYNEQFF

V gene: TRBV7-9
J gene: TRBJ2-3
clone size: NA
D gene: NA
CDR3 DNA: TGTGCCAGCAGCTTAGAAGGTTTCGCAGATACGCAGTATTTT
CDR3 protein: CASSLEGFADTQYF

V gene: TRBV15
J gene: TRBJ2-1
clone size: NA
D gene: NA
CDR3 DNA: TGTGCCACCAGCAGAGATAGTAGCGGTTCCTACAATGAGCAGTTCTTC
CDR3 protein: CATSRDSSGSYNEQFF

V gene: TRBV7-2
J gene: TRBJ2-6
clone size: NA
D gene: NA
CDR3 DNA: TGTGCCACAAGAGGGGTAGGGTCCTCCGGGGCCAACGTCCTGACTTTC
CDR3 protein: CATRGVGSSGANVLTF

V gene: TRBV11-2
J gene: TRBJ1-1
clone size: NA
D gene: NA
CDR3 DNA: TGTGCCATTCGGGTAGATTGGAACACTGAAGCTTTCTTT
CDR3 protein: CAIRVDWNTEAFF

V gene: TRBV19
J gene: TRBJ2-1
clone size: NA
D gene: NA
CDR3 DNA: TGTGCCAGTAGTATCAGGGATCCCGTCGGGTACAATGAGCAGTTCTTC
CDR3 protein: CASSIRDPVGYNEQFF

V gene: TRBV27
J gene: TRBJ2-3
clone size: NA
D gene: NA
CDR3 DNA: TGTGCCAGCAGTTTTGGTACGGAAACTAGCACAGATACGCAGTATTTT
CDR3 protein: CASSFGTETSTDTQYF

V gene: TRBV15
J gene: TRBJ1-6
clone size: NA
D gene: NA
CDR3 DNA: TGTGCCACCAGCAGAGACCCCAATTCTCCCCTCCACTTT
CDR3 protein: CATSRDPNSPLHF

V gene: TRBV11-3
J gene: TRBJ1-2
clone size: NA
D gene: NA
CDR3 DNA: TGTGCCAGCAGCTTAGGGGTTGGTCGATTGTTAACCTTC
CDR3 protein: CASSLGVGRLLTF

V gene: TRBV5-5
J gene: TRBJ2-5
clone size: NA
D gene: NA
CDR3 DNA: TGTGCCAGCAGCTTGTTCCCAGGGCTTCAAGAGACCCAGTACTTC
CDR3 protein: CASSLFPGLQETQYF

V gene: TRBV3-1/TRBV3-2
J gene: TRBJ2-3
clone size: NA
D gene: TRBD2
CDR3 DNA: TGTGCCAGCAGCCACGGGACTAGCGGAGCTCTGAGCACAGATACGCAGTATTTT
CDR3 protein: CASSHGTSGALSTDTQYF

V gene: TRBV12-3/TRBV12-4
J gene: TRBJ1-2
clone size: NA
D gene: NA
CDR3 DNA: TGTGCCAGCAGTCTGCGGAGGGGAGCAAGCTACACCTTC
CDR3 protein: CASSLRRGASYTF

V gene: TRBV7-2
J gene: TRBJ1-2
clone size: NA
D gene: NA
CDR3 DNA: TGTGCCAGCAGCCCCCCTGGGGTCTGGCCTCCTTATGGCTACACCTTC
CDR3 protein: CASSPPGVWPPYGYTF

V gene: TRBV29-1
J gene: TRBJ1-1
clone size: NA
D gene: NA
CDR3 DNA: TGCAGCGTTGTTGTTCGGGGGAACTCGAACACTGAAGCTTTCTTT
CDR3 protein: CSVVVRGNSNTEAFF

V gene: TRBV4-2
J gene: TRBJ2-1
clone size: NA
D gene: NA
CDR3 DNA: TGTGCCAGCAGCCAAGAGGGGGGCTCGAGCTCCTACAATGAGCAGTTCTTC
CDR3 protein: CASSQEGGSSSYNEQFF

V gene: TRBV15
J gene: TRBJ1-1
clone size: NA
D gene: NA
CDR3 DNA: TGTGCCACCAGCAGAGATCTGGTCAGGGGAGCTTTCTTT
CDR3 protein: CATSRDLVRGAFF

V gene: TRBV11-3
J gene: TRBJ2-3
clone size: once
D gene: NA
CDR3 DNA: TGTGCCAGCAGCTTAGGGTCTCTGGGCACAGATACGCAGTATTTT
CDR3 protein: CASSLGSLGTDTQYF

V gene: TRBV5-6
J gene: TRBJ1-2
clone size: NA
D gene: TRBD1
CDR3 DNA: TGTGCCAGCAGCACCGACAGGGCCTATGGCTACACCTTC
CDR3 protein: CASSTDRAYGYTF

V gene: TRBV7-2
J gene: TRBJ1-2
clone size: once
D gene: NA
CDR3 DNA: TGTGCCAGCAACCCGTGGGGGGGCGACTACACCTTC
CDR3 protein: CASNPWGGDYTF

V gene: TRBV27
J gene: TRBJ1-2
clone size: NA
D gene: NA
CDR3 DNA: TGTGCCAGCAGTTTAAGGGGCGACTATGGCTACACCTTC
CDR3 protein: CASSLRGDYGYTF

V gene: TRBV5-1
J gene: TRBJ2-1
clone size: NA
D gene: TRBD2
CDR3 DNA: TGCGCCAGCAGCTTGGCAGGTAGCGGGAAGGTCCATGAGCAGTTCTTC
CDR3 protein: CASSLAGSGKVHEQFF

V gene: TRBV16
J gene: TRBJ2-1
clone size: NA
D gene: TRBD2
CDR3 DNA: TGTGCCAGCAGCCCGGGACTAGCGGAGATATACAATGAGCAGTTCTTC
CDR3 protein: CASSPGLAEIYNEQFF

V gene: TRBV30
J gene: TRBJ1-5
clone size: few
D gene: NA
CDR3 DNA: TGTGCCTGGAGTGGACAGCCCGATCAGCCCCAGCATTTT
CDR3 protein: CAWSGQPDQPQHF

V gene: TRBV3-1/TRBV3-2
J gene: TRBJ2-2
clone size: NA
D gene: NA
CDR3 DNA: TGTGCCAGCAGCCCCCACAGAACTCGGAACACCGGGGAGCTGTTTTTT
CDR3 protein: CASSPHRTRNTGELFF

V gene: TRBV6-5
J gene: TRBJ1-1
clone size: NA
D gene: NA
CDR3 DNA: TGTGCCAGCAGCTCACAGGTCTACACTGAAGCTTTCTTT
CDR3 protein: CASSSQVYTEAFF

V gene: TRBV19
J gene: TRBJ2-3
clone size: NA
D gene: NA
CDR3 DNA: TGTGCCAGTAGTATTTGGGATAACACAGATACGCAGTATTTT
CDR3 protein: CASSIWDNTDTQYF

V gene: TRBV6-5
J gene: TRBJ2-7
clone size: NA
D gene: NA
CDR3 DNA: TGTGCCAGCAGTTACAGGCCTTGGGCCTACGAGCAGTACTTC
CDR3 protein: CASSYRPWAYEQYF

V gene: TRBV20-1
J gene: TRBJ2-1
clone size: NA
D gene: NA
CDR3 DNA: TGCAGTGGTCTACGGAGAAATGAGCAGTTCTTC
CDR3 protein: CSGLRRNEQFF

V gene: TRBV18
J gene: TRBJ2-5
clone size: NA
D gene: NA
CDR3 DNA: TGTGCCAGCTCACCACCTATGTTGGAGACCCAGTACTTC
CDR3 protein: CASSPPMLETQYF

V gene: TRBV6-2/TRBV6-3
J gene: TRBJ2-2
clone size: once
D gene: NA
CDR3 DNA: TGTGCCAGCAGTTTCGACGAGGCCGCGAACACCGGGGAGCTGTTTTTT
CDR3 protein: CASSFDEAANTGELFF